This T cell receptor beta chain appears in the sequencing data of a study of OX40 agonist ivuxolimab in advanced cancers. Repertoires were generated with immunoSEQ multiplex PCR, while TCRdb's copy carries only in-frame clones and drops some. The table lists 50,000 to 70,000 clones, approximately 90% of them singletons, with roughly 0.45% in the top ten. Sequences were derived from CD4+ or CD8+ T cells sorted from blood, sampled in a trial of the OX40 agonist ivuxolimab. This clonotype was obtained from an adult with an advanced solid tumor such as melanoma, head and neck, liver or kidney cancer.

The CDR3 protein is CASSDYGEANVLTF. CDR3 in DNA: TGCGCCAGCAGTGATTACGGGGAGGCCAACGTCCTGACTTTC. This chain joins TRBV10-1 and TRBJ2-6; TRBD2 is a possible D gene (5 bases). The V gene's germline CDR1 is WNHNN and CDR2 SYGVQD (reference sequence). CDR3 length: 14 residues. The V and J ends lost 3 bases and 6 bases respectively, with 9 bases between them.